The rows below give T cell receptor beta chains drawn from one sample of a study of human T cells and chemical hapten exposure. Using its own MiXCR run on the RACE reads, TCRdb lists one record per CDR3 protein. The sample contains 100,000 to 150,000 distinct CDR3 sequences, roughly 9.5% of which appear only once. The sample taken for sequencing was whole blood. These receptors were taken from a male donor in good health. Some clones in this sample may be carry-over from other donors' samples. Both conserved end residues are part of each CDR3. A D gene is named only where the DNA matches it firmly. Some rows have no size entry. The others give once, few or many, or a class for an expanded clone.

j_call: TRBJ2-4; clone_size: few; d_call: NA; v_call: TRBV12-3/TRBV12-4; cdr3_nt: TGTGCCAGCAGTTTGAACAGGGACAAAAACATTCAGTACTTC; cdr3_aa: CASSLNRDKNIQYF
j_call: TRBJ2-7; clone_size: few; d_call: NA; v_call: TRBV14; cdr3_nt: TGTGCCAGCAGCCCCCCGGTGGAAGGACCTCTCTACGAGCAGTACTTC; cdr3_aa: CASSPPVEGPLYEQYF
j_call: TRBJ2-7; clone_size: NA; d_call: TRBD2; v_call: TRBV6-5; cdr3_nt: TGTGCCAGCAGTCGGTGGGGGGGATCCTACGAGCAGTACTTC; cdr3_aa: CASSRWGGSYEQYF
j_call: TRBJ2-3; clone_size: many; d_call: NA; v_call: TRBV6-5; cdr3_nt: TGTGCCAGCAAGGAGCCTAGCACAGATACGCAGTATTTT; cdr3_aa: CASKEPSTDTQYF
j_call: TRBJ1-3; clone_size: NA; d_call: NA; v_call: TRBV6-5; cdr3_nt: TGTGCCAGCAGTTACGGAGCAGCCTCTGGAAACACCATATATTTT; cdr3_aa: CASSYGAASGNTIYF
j_call: TRBJ2-1; clone_size: few; d_call: NA; v_call: TRBV21-1; cdr3_nt: TGTGCCAGCAGCAAAGATGGAGGCTCCTACAATGAGCAGTTCTTC; cdr3_aa: CASSKDGGSYNEQFF
j_call: TRBJ1-1; clone_size: NA; d_call: TRBD1; v_call: TRBV4-1; cdr3_nt: TGCGCCAGCAGCCAAGAGAGGGGGCTGGACACTGAAGCTTTCTTT; cdr3_aa: CASSQERGLDTEAFF
j_call: TRBJ2-1; clone_size: few; d_call: TRBD2; v_call: TRBV19; cdr3_nt: TGTGCCAGTAAGTTTCGAGCGGGAGATGAGCAGTTCTTC; cdr3_aa: CASKFRAGDEQFF
j_call: TRBJ1-4; clone_size: many; d_call: TRBD1; v_call: TRBV6-6; cdr3_nt: TGTGCCAGTTTACAGGGGGCGTTAAATGAAAAACTGTTTTTT; cdr3_aa: CASLQGALNEKLFF
j_call: TRBJ1-2; clone_size: few; d_call: NA; v_call: TRBV19; cdr3_nt: TGTGCCAGTAGATTAGGACCGGCGGACTATGGCTACACCTTC; cdr3_aa: CASRLGPADYGYTF
j_call: TRBJ1-5; clone_size: NA; d_call: TRBD1; v_call: TRBV4-1; cdr3_nt: TGCGCCAGCAGCCAAGAGGAGGCAGGGGGGCAGCCCCAGCATTTT; cdr3_aa: CASSQEEAGGQPQHF
j_call: TRBJ2-1; clone_size: many; d_call: NA; v_call: TRBV4-2; cdr3_nt: TGTGCCAGCAGCCAAGAGTCAGGTTTCCCCTACTCCTACAATGAGCAGTTCTTC; cdr3_aa: CASSQESGFPYSYNEQFF
j_call: TRBJ2-5; clone_size: many; d_call: NA; v_call: TRBV5-8; cdr3_nt: TGTGCCAGCAGCTTTCACATAGAAGAGACCCAGTACTTC; cdr3_aa: CASSFHIEETQYF
j_call: TRBJ2-1; clone_size: few; d_call: TRBD2; v_call: TRBV14; cdr3_nt: TGTGCCAGCAGCCGTCCGACTAGCGGGAAGAATGAGCAGTTCTTC; cdr3_aa: CASSRPTSGKNEQFF
j_call: TRBJ2-1; clone_size: few; d_call: NA; v_call: TRBV4-2; cdr3_nt: TGTGCCAGCAGCCAAGAAACAGGGAGGGATGAGCAGTTCTTC; cdr3_aa: CASSQETGRDEQFF
j_call: TRBJ1-1; clone_size: many; d_call: TRBD1; v_call: TRBV9; cdr3_nt: TGTGCCAGCAGCCCCACAGGGGTTGCGGGCACTGAAGCTTTCTTT; cdr3_aa: CASSPTGVAGTEAFF
j_call: TRBJ2-3; clone_size: NA; d_call: NA; v_call: TRBV7-2; cdr3_nt: TGTGCCAGCAGCTTATCCGTAGCAGATACGCAGTATTTT; cdr3_aa: CASSLSVADTQYF
j_call: TRBJ2-6; clone_size: many; d_call: NA; v_call: TRBV5-1; cdr3_nt: TGCGCCAGCACGGAGGGAGATGGGGCCAACGTCCTGACTTTC; cdr3_aa: CASTEGDGANVLTF
j_call: TRBJ1-1; clone_size: few; d_call: NA; v_call: TRBV20-1; cdr3_nt: TGCAGTGCCCCCTTGGGGACTGAAGCTTTCTTT; cdr3_aa: CSAPLGTEAFF
j_call: TRBJ2-1; clone_size: NA; d_call: TRBD2; v_call: TRBV6-5; cdr3_nt: TGTGCCAGCAGTCCCCCGACTAGCGGGAGTGCTGAGCAGTTCTTC; cdr3_aa: CASSPPTSGSAEQFF
j_call: TRBJ2-7; clone_size: many; d_call: TRBD2; v_call: TRBV20-1; cdr3_nt: TGCAGTGCCGGAATAGCGGGGGGGCCCAACGAGCAGTACTTC; cdr3_aa: CSAGIAGGPNEQYF
j_call: TRBJ2-5; clone_size: many; d_call: NA; v_call: TRBV7-2; cdr3_nt: TGTGCCAGCAGCTTGGAGAAGGGGACCCAGTACTTC; cdr3_aa: CASSLEKGTQYF
j_call: TRBJ2-2; clone_size: few; d_call: NA; v_call: TRBV5-1; cdr3_nt: TGCGCCAGCAGCTTGGAAAGAACGAACACCGGGGAGCTGTTTTTT; cdr3_aa: CASSLERTNTGELFF
j_call: TRBJ1-2; clone_size: NA; d_call: NA; v_call: TRBV5-1; cdr3_nt: TGCGCCAGCAGCCCTTTTCTGAGAGATGGCTACACCTTC; cdr3_aa: CASSPFLRDGYTF
j_call: TRBJ2-1; clone_size: many; d_call: TRBD2; v_call: TRBV20-1; cdr3_nt: TGCAGTGTTACCAGCGGGAGGGCCTACAATGAGCAGTTCTTC; cdr3_aa: CSVTSGRAYNEQFF
j_call: TRBJ2-7; clone_size: NA; d_call: TRBD2; v_call: TRBV18; cdr3_nt: TGTGCCAGCTCACCACCAGGACTAGCGAGGGAGCAGTACTTC; cdr3_aa: CASSPPGLAREQYF
j_call: TRBJ2-7; clone_size: NA; d_call: NA; v_call: TRBV7-8; cdr3_nt: TGTGCCAGCAGCTCCTCGACACCAAGAGACTCCTACGAGCAGTACTTC; cdr3_aa: CASSSSTPRDSYEQYF
j_call: TRBJ1-5; clone_size: NA; d_call: NA; v_call: TRBV12-5; cdr3_nt: TGTGCTAGTGGTTCCGGGACGGCATCGGGTCAGCCCCAGCATTTT; cdr3_aa: CASGSGTASGQPQHF
j_call: TRBJ2-1; clone_size: few; d_call: NA; v_call: TRBV6-1; cdr3_nt: TGTGCCAGCAGTGAATTTGGGCGGGGTGGATCCTCCTACAATGAGCAGTTCTTC; cdr3_aa: CASSEFGRGGSSYNEQFF